The clone carrying this TCR beta chain is categorized as medium-sized (0.01 to 0.1%). RNA transcripts gave rise to amplified TCR beta CDR3 regions. The study used the HTBI primer set for a first-round RT-PCR of the TCR CDR3. A single record per CDR3 protein comes from TCRdb applying MiXCR to the multiplex PCR reads. The sample lists under 30,000 distinct CDR3 sequences; 45% to 50% were seen once. This sample stems from a study of T cells in Graves' hyperthyroidism and ophthalmopathy. The CDR3 is made up of 14 amino acids. J was trimmed by 5 bases and V by 6 bases; bases with no gene match: 6. Germline V gives CDR1 ENHRY, CDR2 SYGVKD.

The material sequenced was blood. This clonotype was sampled from a woman aged 40 to 50 with Graves' hyperthyroidism that later progressed to Graves' ophthalmopathy. This chain connects TRBV10-3 to TRBJ2-1; 8 bases map to TRBD2. In nucleotides, the CDR3 is TGTGCCATCAGGGGTCTAGCGGGCCACAATGAGCAGTTCTTC. Its translation is CAIRGLAGHNEQFF.